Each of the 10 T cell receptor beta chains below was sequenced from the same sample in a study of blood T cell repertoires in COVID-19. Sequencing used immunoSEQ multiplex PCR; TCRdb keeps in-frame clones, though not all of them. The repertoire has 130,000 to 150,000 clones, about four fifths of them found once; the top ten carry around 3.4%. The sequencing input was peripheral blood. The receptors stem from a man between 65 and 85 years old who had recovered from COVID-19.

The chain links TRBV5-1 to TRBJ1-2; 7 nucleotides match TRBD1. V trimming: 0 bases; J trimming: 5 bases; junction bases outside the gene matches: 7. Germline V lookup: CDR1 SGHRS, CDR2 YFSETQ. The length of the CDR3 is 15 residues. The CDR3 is CASSLDRGGLYGYTF. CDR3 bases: TGCGCCAGCAGCTTGGACAGGGGAGGCCTATATGGCTACACCTTC.

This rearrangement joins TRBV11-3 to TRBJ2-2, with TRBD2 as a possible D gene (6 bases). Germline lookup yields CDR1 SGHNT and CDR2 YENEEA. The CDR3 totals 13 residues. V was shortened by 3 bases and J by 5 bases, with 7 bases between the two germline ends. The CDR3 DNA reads TGTGCCAGCAGCTTGGGGGGAACCGGGGAGCTGTTTTTT. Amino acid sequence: CASSLGGTGELFF.

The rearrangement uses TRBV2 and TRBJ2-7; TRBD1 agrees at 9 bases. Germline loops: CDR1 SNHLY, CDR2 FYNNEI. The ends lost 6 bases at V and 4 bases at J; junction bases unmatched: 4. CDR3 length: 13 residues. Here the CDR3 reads CASRGTGNYEQYF. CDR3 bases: TGTGCCAGCAGGGGGACAGGGAATTACGAGCAGTACTTC.

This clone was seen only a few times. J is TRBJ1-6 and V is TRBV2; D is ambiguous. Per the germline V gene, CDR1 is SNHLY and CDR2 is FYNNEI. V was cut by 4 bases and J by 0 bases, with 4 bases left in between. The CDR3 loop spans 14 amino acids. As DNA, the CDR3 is TGTGCCAGCAGTGCTAGCTCCTATAATTCACCCCTCCACTTT. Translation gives CASSASSYNSPLHF. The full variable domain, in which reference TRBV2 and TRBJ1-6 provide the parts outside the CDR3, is EPEVTQTPSHQVTQMGQEVILRCVPISNHLYFYWYRQILGQKVEFLVSFYNNEISEKSEIFDDQFSVERPDGSNFTLKIRSTKLEDSAMYFCASSASSYNSPLHFGNGTRLTVT.

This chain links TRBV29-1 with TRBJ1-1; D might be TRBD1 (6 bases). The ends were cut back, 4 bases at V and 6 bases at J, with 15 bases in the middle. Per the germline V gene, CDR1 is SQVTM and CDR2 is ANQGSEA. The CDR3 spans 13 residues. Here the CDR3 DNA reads TGCAGCGTTGGACTACAGGGAAGGCCTGAAGCTTTCTTT. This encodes CSVGLQGRPEAFF.

The CDR3 sequence is CASAGTGVNEKLFF. CDR3 sequence (DNA): TGTGCCAGCGCCGGGACAGGTGTTAATGAAAAACTGTTTTTT. This chain links TRBV6-6 with TRBJ1-4, with TRBD1 matching over 8 bases. CDR1 and CDR2 from the germline V gene are MNHNY and SVGAGI (reference sequence). The CDR3 has 14 amino acids. Germline trimming cut 8 bases from V and 4 bases from J; bases unmatched to any gene: 6.

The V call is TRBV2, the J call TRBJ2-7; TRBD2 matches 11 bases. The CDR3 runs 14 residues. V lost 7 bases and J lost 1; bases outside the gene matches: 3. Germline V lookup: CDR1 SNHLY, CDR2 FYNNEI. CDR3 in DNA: TGTGCCAGCAAGAGACTAGCGGGATCCTACGAGCAGTACTTC. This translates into CASKRLAGSYEQYF. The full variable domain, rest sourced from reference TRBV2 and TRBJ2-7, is EPEVTQTPSHQVTQMGQEVILRCVPISNHLYFYWYRQILGQKVEFLVSFYNNEISEKSEIFDDQFSVERPDGSNFTLKIRSTKLEDSAMYFCASKRLAGSYEQYFGPGTRLTVT.

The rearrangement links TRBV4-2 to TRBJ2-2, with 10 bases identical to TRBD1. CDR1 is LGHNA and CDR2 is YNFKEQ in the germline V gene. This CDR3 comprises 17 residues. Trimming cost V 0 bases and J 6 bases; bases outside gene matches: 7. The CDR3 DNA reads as TGTGCCAGCAGCCAAGATCGACAGGGGGCGTACGCCGGGGAGCTGTTTTTT. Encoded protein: CASSQDRQGAYAGELFF.

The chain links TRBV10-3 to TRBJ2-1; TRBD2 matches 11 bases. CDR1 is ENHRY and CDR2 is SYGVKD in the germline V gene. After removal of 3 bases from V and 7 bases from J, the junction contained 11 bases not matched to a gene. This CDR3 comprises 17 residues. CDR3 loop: CAISDPGTSGSGNEQFF. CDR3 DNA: TGTGCCATCAGTGATCCGGGAACTAGCGGGAGTGGTAATGAGCAGTTCTTC.

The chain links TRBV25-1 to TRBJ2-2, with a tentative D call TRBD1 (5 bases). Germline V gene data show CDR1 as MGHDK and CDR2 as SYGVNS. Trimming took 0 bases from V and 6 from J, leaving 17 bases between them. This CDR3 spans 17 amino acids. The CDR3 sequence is CASSEYSLDIVPGELFF. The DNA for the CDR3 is TGTGCCAGCAGTGAATATTCCTTGGACATAGTTCCCGGGGAGCTGTTTTTT.